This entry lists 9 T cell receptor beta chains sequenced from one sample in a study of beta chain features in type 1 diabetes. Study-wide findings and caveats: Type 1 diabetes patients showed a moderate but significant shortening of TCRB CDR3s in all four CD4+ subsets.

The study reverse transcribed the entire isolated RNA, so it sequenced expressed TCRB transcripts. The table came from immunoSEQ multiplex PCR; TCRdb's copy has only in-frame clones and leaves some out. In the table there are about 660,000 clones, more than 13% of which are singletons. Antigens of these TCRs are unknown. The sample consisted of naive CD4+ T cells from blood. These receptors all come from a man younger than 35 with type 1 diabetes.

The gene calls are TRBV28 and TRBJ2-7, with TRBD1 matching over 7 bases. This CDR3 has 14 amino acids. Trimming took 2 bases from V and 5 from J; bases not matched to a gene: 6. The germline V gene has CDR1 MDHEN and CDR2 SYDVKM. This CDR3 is CASSLAGGLNEQYF. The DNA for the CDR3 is TGTGCCAGCAGTTTAGCAGGGGGTCTCAACGAGCAGTACTTC.

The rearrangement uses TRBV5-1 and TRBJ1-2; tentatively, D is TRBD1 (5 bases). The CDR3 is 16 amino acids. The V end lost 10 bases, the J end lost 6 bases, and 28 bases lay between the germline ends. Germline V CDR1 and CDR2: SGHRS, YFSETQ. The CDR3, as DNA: TGCGCCTCAAGCCCGCCCCTCGGGGCGCTGCCTGATGGCTACACCTTC. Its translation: CASSPPLGALPDGYTF.

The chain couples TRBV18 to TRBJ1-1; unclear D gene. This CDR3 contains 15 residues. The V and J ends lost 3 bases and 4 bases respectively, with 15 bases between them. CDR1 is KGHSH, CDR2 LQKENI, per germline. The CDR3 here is CASSPSNVPSTEAFF. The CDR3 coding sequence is TGTGCCAGCTCACCGAGCAATGTTCCTAGCACTGAAGCTTTCTTT.

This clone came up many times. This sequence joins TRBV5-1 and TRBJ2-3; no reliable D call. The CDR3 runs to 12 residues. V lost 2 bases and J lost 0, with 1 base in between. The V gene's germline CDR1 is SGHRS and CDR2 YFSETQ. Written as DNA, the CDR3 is TGCGCCAGCAGCTTTAGCACAGATACGCAGTATTTT. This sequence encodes CASSFSTDTQYF.

The CDR3 here is CASSVSPRDEQFF. DNA of the CDR3: TGTGCCAGCAGCGTTTCCCCTAGGGATGAGCAGTTCTTC. This chain links TRBV9 with TRBJ2-1, with D uncertain. Germline V gene data show CDR1 as SGDLS and CDR2 as YYNGEE. CDR3 length equals 13 residues. V was clipped by 2 bases and J by 8 bases, with 11 bases between them.

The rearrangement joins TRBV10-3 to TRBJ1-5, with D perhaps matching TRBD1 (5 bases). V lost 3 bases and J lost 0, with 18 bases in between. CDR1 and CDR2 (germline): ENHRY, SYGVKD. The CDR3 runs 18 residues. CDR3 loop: CAISDPGTLGDSNQPQHF. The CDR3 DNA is TGTGCCATCAGTGACCCCGGGACCTTGGGGGATAGCAATCAGCCCCAGCATTTT.

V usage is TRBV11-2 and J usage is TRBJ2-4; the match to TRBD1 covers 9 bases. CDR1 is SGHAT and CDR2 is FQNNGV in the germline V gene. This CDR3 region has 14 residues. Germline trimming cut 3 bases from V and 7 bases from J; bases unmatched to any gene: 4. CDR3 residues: CASSFGTGRNIQYF. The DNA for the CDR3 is TGTGCCAGCAGCTTCGGGACAGGGAGGAACATTCAGTACTTC.

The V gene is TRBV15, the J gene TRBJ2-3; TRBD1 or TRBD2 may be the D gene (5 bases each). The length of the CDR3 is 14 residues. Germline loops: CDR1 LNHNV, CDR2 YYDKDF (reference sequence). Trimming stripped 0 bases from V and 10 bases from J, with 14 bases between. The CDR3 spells CATSRDRGAEAQYF. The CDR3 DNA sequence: TGTGCCACCAGCAGAGATCGGGGCGCGGAGGCGCAGTATTTT. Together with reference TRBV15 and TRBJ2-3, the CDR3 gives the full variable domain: DAMVIQNPRYQVTQFGKPVTLSCSQTLNHNVMYWYQQKSSQAPKLLFHYYDKDFNNEADTPDNFQSRRPNTSFCFLDIRSPGLGDTAMYLCATSRDRGAEAQYFGPGTRLTVL.

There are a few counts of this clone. The CDR3 DNA sequence: TGTGCCAGCAGCCGATATGGGGCTGGGGCCAACGTCCTGACTTTC. As protein: CASSRYGAGANVLTF. The chain carries TRBV4-2 and TRBJ2-6; D remains unclear. Trimming left V 4 bases short and J 2 bases short, with 9 bases between. Per the germline V gene, CDR1 is LGHNA and CDR2 is YNFKEQ. The length of the CDR3 is 15 residues.